These 19 T cell receptor beta chains were sequenced from one sample in a study of control samples from healthy donors and cancer patients. Profiled with immunoSEQ multiplex PCR; TCRdb holds only in-frame clones, not every one. The sample shows 200,000 or so clones, 85% to 95% of them seen only once. Sample: blood. The receptors were sampled from a man aged 45-60 years in good health.

The chain couples TRBV3-1 (or the pseudogene TRBV3-2) to TRBJ2-1; D might be TRBD1 (5 bases). CDR1 is LGHDT and CDR2 is YNNKEL in the germline V gene (reference sequence). V gave up 3 bases and J gave up 8 bases, with 5 bases separating them. This CDR3 has 11 residues. For the CDR3, the DNA is TGTGCCAGCAGCCAGGGGCATGAGCAGTTCTTC. Protein product: CASSQGHEQFF.

This clone appeared a single time. The chain links TRBV9 to TRBJ1-2; D remains unclear. Germline V gives CDR1 SGDLS, CDR2 YYNGEE. Between the trimmed V and J ends, which lost 0 bases and 2 bases, there was a span of 8 bases. This CDR3 has 14 residues. The chain's CDR3 is CASSVATENYGYTF. DNA for the CDR3: TGTGCCAGCAGCGTAGCCACAGAGAACTATGGCTACACCTTC. Filled out from reference TRBV9 and TRBJ1-2, the complete variable domain reads DSGVTQTPKHLITATGQRVTLRCSPRSGDLSVYWYQQSLDQGLQFLIQYYNGEERAKGNILERFSAQQFPDLHSELNLSSLELGDSALYFCASSVATENYGYTFGSGTRLTVV.

The rearrangement links TRBV4-2 to TRBJ1-2; 8 positions match TRBD1. Germline V gene sequence: CDR1 LGHNA, CDR2 YNFKEQ. V was pared by 4 bases and J by 2 bases, with 9 bases of the junction left unmatched. The CDR3 length is 16 residues. CDR3 bases: TGTGCCAGCAGCCCCAGGGGGCAGGGGAGCAACTATGGCTACACCTTC. This gives the protein CASSPRGQGSNYGYTF.

V gene TRBV27 combines with J gene TRBJ2-2, with 10 nucleotides matching TRBD2. The length of the CDR3 is 16 residues. The J segment lost 4 bases and the V segment lost 3 bases, leaving 5 bases of the junction unmatched. Germline V lookup: CDR1 MNHEY, CDR2 SMNVEV (reference sequence). The CDR3 sequence is CASSLAASGGTGELFF. CDR3 bases: TGTGCCAGCAGTTTGGCGGCTAGCGGGGGCACCGGGGAGCTGTTTTTT.

This sequence joins TRBV7-9 and TRBJ2-2; no reliable D call. With 1 base removed from V and 4 bases from J, the gap between germline ends came to 19 bases. Per the germline V gene, CDR1 is SEHNR and CDR2 is FQNEAQ (reference sequence). This CDR3 spans 18 amino acids. The CDR3 is CASSLVYSVGLFTGELFF. Here the CDR3 DNA reads TGTGCCAGCAGCTTAGTTTACAGTGTGGGGTTATTCACCGGGGAGCTGTTTTTT.

The V and J genes are TRBV5-1 and TRBJ2-7; possible D gene TRBD2, 6 bases. CDR3 length equals 16 residues. Germline CDR1 SGHRS, CDR2 YFSETQ. V was trimmed by 8 bases and J by 2 bases, leaving 23 bases between them. CDR3: CASHGGTASLPYEQYF. DNA for the CDR3: TGCGCCAGTCACGGGGGTACCGCTAGTCTCCCCTACGAGCAGTACTTC.

This rearrangement joins TRBV19 to TRBJ1-5; D uncertain. Germline loops: CDR1 LNHDA, CDR2 SQIVND (reference sequence). The CDR3 length is 14 residues. V was trimmed by 8 bases and J by 4 bases, leaving 15 bases between them. Written as DNA, the CDR3 is TGTGCCAGTCACCCGCAGGATTTTAATCAGCCCCAGCATTTT. Translation: CASHPQDFNQPQHF.

This rearrangement joins TRBV5-1 to TRBJ1-1; D remains unclear. Per the germline V gene, CDR1 is SGHRS and CDR2 is YFSETQ. V was shortened by 0 bases and J by 1 base, with 7 bases between the two germline ends. The CDR3 extends over 14 amino acids. The CDR3 bases are TGCGCCAGCAGCTTGGTTCGCCAGAACACTGAAGCTTTCTTT. Amino acids: CASSLVRQNTEAFF.

V is TRBV5-4 and J is TRBJ1-2; 10 nucleotides match TRBD1. Germline CDR1 and CDR2: SGHNT and YYREEE (reference sequence). After removal of 4 bases from V and 5 bases from J, the junction contained 5 bases not matched to a gene. The CDR3 contains 14 residues. CDR3 residues: CASSAGQGFYGYTF. In DNA form, the CDR3 reads TGTGCCAGCAGCGCGGGACAGGGGTTTTATGGCTACACCTTC.

The rearrangement links TRBV11-2 to TRBJ2-1; D is perhaps TRBD2 (6 bases). Germline V gene sequence: CDR1 SGHAT, CDR2 FQNNGV. The V and J ends lost 8 bases and 4 bases respectively, with 6 bases between them. This CDR3 has 11 amino acids. CDR3: CASGGYNEQFF. CDR3 DNA: TGTGCCAGCGGGGGGTACAATGAGCAGTTCTTC. The whole variable domain, remainder taken from reference TRBV11-2 and TRBJ2-1, is EAGVAQSPRYKIIEKRQSVAFWCNPISGHATLYWYQQILGQGPKLLIQFQNNGVVDDSQLPKDRFSAERLKGVDSTLKIQPAKLEDSAVYLCASGGYNEQFFGPGTRLTVL.

On this clone: Different DNA sequences within this sample yield the same CDR3. This chain links TRBV5-1 with TRBJ2-2, with TRBD2 matching over 7 bases. Germline CDR1 and CDR2: SGHRS and YFSETQ. The CDR3 is 15 residues long. The trim removed 0 bases at V and 9 bases at J, leaving 8 bases unmatched. The CDR3 loop reads CASSLEGGRFRELFF. In DNA, the CDR3 is TGCGCCAGCAGCTTGGAGGGAGGGCGATTCCGGGAGCTGTTTTTT.

The rearrangement links TRBV4-1 to TRBJ2-7; D tentatively fits TRBD1 or TRBD2 (5 bases each). V dropped 3 bases and J dropped 7 bases, with 19 bases sitting between them. The CDR3 length is 15 residues. Germline CDR1 reads MGHRA; CDR2 reads YSYEKL. This chain's CDR3 is CASSQTGTGVGEQYF. The CDR3 DNA is TGCGCCAGCAGCCAGACCGGGACCGGGGTGGGAGAGCAGTACTTC.

The CDR3 sequence is CASLRGESETQYF. The CDR3 DNA sequence: TGTGCCAGTCTCAGAGGGGAGAGCGAGACCCAGTACTTC. The V gene is TRBV6-5, the J gene TRBJ2-5; D possibly matches TRBD1 or TRBD2 (5 bases each). CDR3 size: 13 residues. Trimming cost V 9 bases and J 5 bases, with 16 bases left between them. Germline CDR1 reads MNHEY; CDR2 reads SVGAGI.

The sample holds one count of this clone. This chain links TRBV3-1 (or the pseudogene TRBV3-2) with TRBJ1-2; D unresolved. Trimming took off 8 bases at V and 7 bases at J, with 8 bases between the two ends. The germline CDR1 and CDR2 sequences are LGHDT and YNNKEL (reference sequence). The CDR3 length is 10 residues. CDR3: CASFHGGYTF. CDR3 coding DNA: TGTGCCAGCTTCCATGGTGGCTACACCTTC.

The CDR3, as DNA: TGTGCCAGCAGACCCGACAGGGGGCGATACGAGCAGTACTTC. Protein: CASRPDRGRYEQYF. The chain employs TRBV6-6 and TRBJ2-7, with 10 bases fitting TRBD1. Trimming took 6 bases from V and 4 from J; bases not matched to a gene: 6. This CDR3 comprises 14 residues. Germline-derived CDR1 and CDR2 are MNHNY and SVGAGI (reference sequence).

A note on this clone: The same CDR3 also results from other DNA sequences found in this sample. The chain employs TRBV5-1 and TRBJ2-1; D not resolved. The CDR3 has 15 residues. Germline lookup yields CDR1 SGHRS and CDR2 YFSETQ. V gave up 0 bases and J gave up 0 bases, with 7 bases separating them. CDR3: CASSLAGSSYNEQFF. The CDR3 region has the DNA TGCGCCAGCAGCTTGGCGGGCAGCTCCTACAATGAGCAGTTCTTC.

The chain has TRBV3-1 (or the pseudogene TRBV3-2) and TRBJ1-3; D not certain. CDR3 length: 19 amino acids. Germline values: CDR1 LGHDT, CDR2 YNNKEL (reference sequence). V shed 2 bases and J shed 0 bases, with 20 bases lying between them. The CDR3 bases are TGTGCCAGCAGCCAAAGGAGGGCACTCGCGGCTTTCTCTGGAAACACCATATATTTT. This sequence encodes CASSQRRALAAFSGNTIYF.

Regarding this clone: The identical CDR3 is also encoded by other nucleotide sequences in the sample. The gene calls are TRBV5-4 and TRBJ1-2, with D possibly TRBD1 on 5 matching bases. V was clipped by 0 bases and J by 2 bases, with 8 bases between them. CDR1 and CDR2 from the germline V gene are SGHNT and YYREEE (reference sequence). This CDR3 comprises 14 residues. The CDR3 loop reads CASSLVGTNYGYTF. The CDR3 nucleotides read TGTGCCAGCAGCTTGGTTGGGACCAACTATGGCTACACCTTC.

The chain couples TRBV9 to TRBJ1-5, with 8 bases fitting TRBD1. The V segment lost 3 bases and the J segment 7 bases; nucleotides outside the gene matches: 6. The length of the CDR3 is 14 residues. CDR1 and CDR2 from the germline V gene are SGDLS and YYNGEE. CDR3: CASSDGQGGQPQHF. The DNA of the CDR3 is TGTGCCAGCAGCGACGGACAGGGTGGCCAGCCCCAGCATTTT.